The sequence of this T cell receptor beta chain was determined in a study of T cell repertoires in aging, cancer and after chemotherapy. The overall study: Six age groups, ranging from 30 or younger to 70 or older, included the donors.

CDR1 PRHDT and CDR2 FYEKMQ come from the germline V gene (reference sequence). V was trimmed by 0 bases and J by 15 bases, leaving 15 bases between them. The CDR3 length is 13 residues. Broader study findings: Compared with age-matched healthy donors, untreated hematological or solid cancer patients showed higher blood TCR clonality. Loss of evenness, beyond lost richness, contributed to age-related TCR diversity decline in cancer patients.

Multiplex touch-down PCR with TRB-A/B primers amplified rearranged V-D-J TRB sequences. TCRdb re-derived calls from the multiplex PCR reads in MiXCR, one entry per CDR3 protein. This table has thousands of distinct CDR3 sequences, under 30% appearing once. TCR beta rearrangements were amplified from peripheral blood genomic DNA. This clonotype rates as medium-sized. Its target is unknown. J is TRBJ2-1 and V is TRBV13; TRBD2 is a possible D gene (6 bases). The clonotype comes from a human donor in good health. The specimen sequenced was blood. CDR3 amino acids: CASSLGRDARAFF. In DNA, the CDR3 is TGTGCCAGCAGCTTAGGGCGGGACGCAAGGGCGTTCTTC.